Listed below are T cell receptor beta chains from one sample, sequenced in a study of human T cells and chemical hapten exposure. TCRdb processed the RACE reads anew with MiXCR; each CDR3 protein has one entry. The data show approximately 80,000 distinct CDR3 sequences, roughly a tenth seen once. The sequences come from whole blood, collected in connection with sensitization to the hapten diphenylcyclopropenone (DPC). The receptors stem from a woman aged 45-65 years with alopecia areata. Some clones in this sample may be carry-over from other donors' samples. CDR3s include the opening cysteine and the closing phenylalanine or tryptophan. D genes are given only for firm matches. Size is omitted from some rows. Given values are once, few, many or a class for expanded clones.

size: many; J: TRBJ2-7; D: NA; V: TRBV28; DNA: TGTGCCAGCAGTTCCCTCTTCCCCGGCGAGCAGTACTTC; CDR3: CASSSLFPGEQYF
size: many; J: TRBJ2-1; D: NA; V: TRBV7-9; DNA: TGTGCCAGCAGCTTAAATTGGAATGAGCAGTTCTTC; CDR3: CASSLNWNEQFF
size: NA; J: TRBJ2-2; D: NA; V: TRBV19; DNA: TGTGCCAGTAGTATTACGGGGCGGGAGCTGTTTTTT; CDR3: CASSITGRELFF
size: few; J: TRBJ2-7; D: NA; V: TRBV6-5; DNA: TGTGCCAGCAACGACGCTGGACTACCCTTGGAGCAGTACTTC; CDR3: CASNDAGLPLEQYF
size: NA; J: TRBJ1-3; D: NA; V: TRBV29-1; DNA: TGCAGCGTTACCTCAGAGGCCATCAGGGGCACCATATATTTT; CDR3: CSVTSEAIRGTIYF
size: many; J: TRBJ2-1; D: TRBD2; V: TRBV6-5; DNA: TGTGCCAGCAGACTAGCGGTCTACAATGAGCAGTTCTTC; CDR3: CASRLAVYNEQFF
size: NA; J: TRBJ1-1; D: NA; V: TRBV7-9; DNA: TGTGCCAGCAGCTTAGCGGTTAGTGAAGCTTTCTTT; CDR3: CASSLAVSEAFF
size: many; J: TRBJ1-2; D: NA; V: TRBV4-1; DNA: TGCGCCAGCAGCCGAGAGCGTTCTAACTATGGCTACACCTTC; CDR3: CASSRERSNYGYTF
size: many; J: TRBJ2-2; D: TRBD2; V: TRBV5-1; DNA: TGCGCCAGCAAACTAGCGGCCAGTTACACCGGGGAGCTGTTTTTT; CDR3: CASKLAASYTGELFF
size: NA; J: TRBJ2-7; D: TRBD1; V: TRBV20-1; DNA: TGCAGTGCTCCGATCCCGGGACAGTTCTACGAGCAGTACTTC; CDR3: CSAPIPGQFYEQYF
size: NA; J: TRBJ1-1; D: NA; V: TRBV4-1; DNA: TGCGCCAGCAGCCATGATAGCATTGGGGTCCGGATAATCCTATTT; CDR3: CASSHDSIGVRIILF
size: few; J: TRBJ1-1; D: NA; V: TRBV20-1; DNA: TGCAGTGCTAGACGGAGGGAGCGGGTCTTCGATACTGAAGCTTTCTTT; CDR3: CSARRRERVFDTEAFF
size: many; J: TRBJ2-1; D: NA; V: TRBV11-3; DNA: TGTGCCAGCAGCTTAGGCCCCACGGGTACCAATGAGCAGTTCTTC; CDR3: CASSLGPTGTNEQFF
size: many; J: TRBJ2-1; D: TRBD2; V: TRBV14; DNA: TGTGCCAGCAGCCAAGATATAGGGACTAGCGGGTGGAATGAGCAGTTCTTC; CDR3: CASSQDIGTSGWNEQFF
size: NA; J: TRBJ1-2; D: NA; V: TRBV5-5; DNA: TGTGCCAGCAGCTTGGGATCGGCTATGGTTGACTACACCTTC; CDR3: CASSLGSAMVDYTF
size: NA; J: TRBJ2-3; D: NA; V: TRBV7-9; DNA: TGTGCCAGCAGCTTAGCCGGGATTAAAGATACGCAGTATTTT; CDR3: CASSLAGIKDTQYF
size: few; J: TRBJ1-6; D: NA; V: TRBV6-5; DNA: TGTGCCAGCAGTCGAACAGGGAGCTCCTATAATTCACCCCTCCACTTT; CDR3: CASSRTGSSYNSPLHF
size: many; J: TRBJ1-3; D: NA; V: TRBV2; DNA: TGTGCCAGCAGTGCCGGCCCTGGCGTTTCCGTGGGCGAAGGAAACACCATATATTTT; CDR3: CASSAGPGVSVGEGNTIYF